The 26 T cell receptor beta chains below were found in one sample sequenced in a study of response to subunit inactivated influenza vaccine. TCRdb analysed the RT-PCR reads with MiXCR anew, one entry per CDR3 protein. This repertoire shows 860,000 or so distinct CDR3 sequences, approximately 22% found once; its top ten account for roughly a tenth. Source: PBMCs from blood, taken around 5 days after vaccination. The receptors here all came from a man aged 50 to 60 who received an inactivated influenza vaccine.

This clonotype occurred a few times. This rearrangement joins TRBV4-3 to TRBJ1-1, with D hard to call. Germline values: CDR1 LGHNA, CDR2 YSLEER. The V end lost 1 base, the J end lost 6 bases, and 9 bases lay between the germline ends. The CDR3 contains 13 residues. The CDR3 sequence: CASSQVTSAEAFF. The CDR3 nucleotides are TGCGCCAGCAGCCAAGTTACGAGCGCTGAAGCTTTCTTT.

As for this clonotype: At one end the junction does not follow the germline gene, possibly because of a read error. V and J are TRBV6-2 or TRBV6-3 and TRBJ1-5; possibly TRBD1 for D (6 bases). The CDR3 length is 14 residues. In germline, CDR1 is MNHEY, CDR2 SVGEGT. This CDR3 is CVSSNRDSNQPQHF. The CDR3 DNA reads TGTGTCAGCAGTAACAGGGATAGCAATCAGCCCCAGCATTTT.

This clonotype was counted only a few times. The chain recombines TRBV6-5 with TRBJ2-3; TRBD2 agrees at 13 bases. Germline V lookup: CDR1 MNHEY, CDR2 SVGAGI. The CDR3 has 19 amino acids. J was trimmed by 1 base and V by 4 bases; bases with no gene match: 11. The CDR3 sequence: CASSSRTSGSKLGTDTQYF. CDR3 bases: TGTGCCAGCAGTTCCCGGACTAGCGGGAGTAAGCTAGGCACAGATACGCAGTATTTT.

A few counts support this clonotype. The chain uses TRBV20-1 and TRBJ2-1, with D possibly being TRBD1 or TRBD2 (6 bases each). Trimming pared 3 bases from V and 2 bases from J, leaving 14 bases between. In germline, CDR1 is DFQATT, CDR2 SNEGSKA (reference sequence). The CDR3 runs to 15 residues. The CDR3 region is CSARARGTTYNEQFF. CDR3 coding DNA: TGCAGTGCTAGGGCACGGGGGACAACCTACAATGAGCAGTTCTTC.

The rearrangement uses TRBV5-1 and TRBJ2-4; 7 bases match TRBD1. The CDR3 is 16 amino acids. The V and J ends lost 3 bases and 1 base, in that order; junction bases with no gene match: 7. Germline CDR1 SGHRS, CDR2 YFSETQ. The CDR3 protein is CASSSDTGAAKNIQYF. As DNA, the CDR3 is TGCGCCAGCAGCTCGGATACAGGGGCGGCCAAAAACATTCAGTACTTC. Combining the CDR3 with reference TRBV5-1 and TRBJ2-4 gives the whole variable domain KAGVTQTPRYLIKTRGQQVTLSCSPISGHRSVSWYQQTPGQGLQFLFEYFSETQRNKGNFPGRFSGRQFSNSRSEMNVSTLELGDSALYLCASSSDTGAAKNIQYFGAGTRLSVL.

The chain couples TRBV5-1 to TRBJ1-2; possibly TRBD1 for D (5 bases). CDR1 and CDR2 (germline): SGHRS, YFSETQ. V lost 2 bases and J 4 bases, leaving 15 bases between the germline ends. The CDR3 runs to 15 residues. The DNA of the CDR3 is TGCGCCAGCAGCTTTGGCAGGGACTTACTCTATGGCTACACCTTC. It codes for CASSFGRDLLYGYTF.

The rearrangement uses TRBV12-3 or TRBV12-4 and TRBJ2-5; 10 bases are a match to TRBD1. V was pared by 6 bases and J by 14 bases, with 15 bases of the junction left unmatched. The CDR3 extends over 14 amino acids. The CDR3 loop reads CASSRDRGAYMYYF. The CDR3, as DNA: TGTGCCAGCAGCCGGGACAGGGGAGCTTATATGTATTACTTC.

In this sample, this clonotype turned up a few times. V and J are TRBV21-1 and TRBJ1-1. TRBV21-1 constitutes a pseudogene. This CDR3 is built from 15 residues. In nucleotides, the CDR3 is TGTGCCAGCAGCCCGGTTGACAAAGGGAACACTGAAGCTTTCTTT. Encoded protein: CASSPVDKGNTEAFF.

This rearrangement joins TRBV7-9 to TRBJ2-7; 11 nucleotides agree with TRBD2. Germline V gene data show CDR1 as SEHNR and CDR2 as FQNEAQ (reference sequence). CDR3 length: 16 amino acids. Germline trimming cut 6 bases from V and 4 bases from J; bases unmatched to any gene: 11. CDR3: CASSPPRASGRYEQYF. The CDR3 nucleotides read TGTGCCAGCAGTCCTCCTCGGGCTAGCGGGAGGTACGAGCAGTACTTC.

This clonotype was recorded a few times. The chain carries TRBV29-1 and TRBJ2-3; unclear D gene. The V end was cut by 6 bases, the J end by 3 bases, with 13 bases between. This CDR3 contains 13 residues. Germline V gene lookup returns CDR1 SQVTM and CDR2 ANQGSEA. The CDR3 nucleotides are TGCAGCGTCAGAGGACCTATGACAGATACGCAGTATTTT. The encoded protein is CSVRGPMTDTQYF.

This clonotype was observed a single time. V usage is TRBV28 and J usage is TRBJ2-7, with TRBD1 as a possible D gene (6 bases). Trimming took 7 bases from V and 3 from J, leaving 19 bases between them. There are 15 residues in the CDR3. The germline V gene encodes CDR1 MDHEN and CDR2 SYDVKM. CDR3 sequence (DNA): TGTGCCAGCAAAGGCGCAAACAGGGAAATCTACGAGCAGTACTTC. Its translation: CASKGANREIYEQYF.

The V and J genes are TRBV14 and TRBJ1-1; weak D call: TRBD1 (5 bases). This CDR3 contains 13 residues. Germline V gives CDR1 SGHDN, CDR2 FVKESK. Trimming left V 5 bases short and J 5 bases short, with 12 bases between. CDR3 in DNA: TGTGCCAGCAGCAAGGGGATGTGGACTGAAGCTTTCTTT. Its translation: CASSKGMWTEAFF.

The genes are TRBV30 and TRBJ1-2; D remains ambiguous. Between the trimmed V and J ends, which lost 2 bases and 4 bases, there was a span of 17 bases. Germline V gives CDR1 GTSNPN, CDR2 SVGIG (reference sequence). The CDR3 runs to 15 residues. CDR3 nucleotide sequence: TGTGCCTGGAGTAAAAGACCAGAGACGGCCTATGGCTACACCTTC. Encoded protein: CAWSKRPETAYGYTF.

The chain is built from TRBV20-1 and TRBJ2-7; 8 positions match TRBD1. The CDR3 has 14 residues. Germline CDR1 reads DFQATT; CDR2 reads SNEGSKA (reference sequence). Losses at the gene ends were 2 bases for V and 3 bases for J; bases not matched to a gene: 6. As DNA, the CDR3 is TGCAGTGCTAGAAACTCGGACAGGGTCTACGAGCAGTACTTC. Its protein product is CSARNSDRVYEQYF.

J is TRBJ2-2 and V is TRBV11-3; D is undetermined. This CDR3 spans 14 amino acids. Germline values: CDR1 SGHNT, CDR2 YENEEA. Deletions cut 5 bases from V and 3 bases from J, with 10 bases between. CDR3 amino acids: CASSPVGHTGELFF. The CDR3 nucleotides are TGTGCCAGCAGCCCCGTAGGTCACACCGGGGAGCTGTTTTTT.

This clonotype occurred a few times. V and J are TRBV3-1 and TRBJ2-3; 8 bases match TRBD1. The CDR3 totals 14 residues. Trimming at V came to 3 bases and at J to 2 bases, leaving 1 base not matched to a gene. Germline V CDR1 and CDR2: LGHDT, YNNKEL (reference sequence). CDR3 protein: CASSQTGATDTQYF. The CDR3 bases are TGTGCCAGCAGCCAGACAGGGGCCACAGATACGCAGTATTTT.

The chain couples TRBV24-1 to TRBJ2-5; D is possibly TRBD1 or TRBD2 (6 bases each). Trimming pared 7 bases from V and 2 bases from J, leaving 19 bases between. The V gene's germline CDR1 is KGHDR and CDR2 SFDVKD. The CDR3 has 16 amino acids. CDR3 residues: CATSKGGDWEQETQYF. The CDR3 region has the DNA TGTGCCACCAGCAAGGGGGGTGACTGGGAGCAAGAGACCCAGTACTTC.

This clonotype occurred a few times. This chain links TRBV10-1 with TRBJ2-3; D remains ambiguous. CDR3 length equals 17 residues. The germline gives CDR1 WNHNN, CDR2 SYGVQD (reference sequence). Trimming pared 0 bases from V and 2 bases from J, leaving 15 bases between. CDR3 in amino acids: CASSESVLGRSTDTQYF. The CDR3 DNA is TGCGCCAGCAGTGAGTCCGTACTCGGCAGGTCCACAGATACGCAGTATTTT.

This clonotype was seen at least ten times. The chain is built from TRBV29-1 and TRBJ2-7; 10 nucleotides agree with TRBD1. V was pared by 2 bases and J by 4 bases, with 8 bases of the junction left unmatched. The germline gives CDR1 SQVTM, CDR2 ANQGSEA. This CDR3 is 15 amino acids long. CDR3 in amino acids: CSVERTGGRPYEQYF. The CDR3, as DNA: TGCAGCGTTGAACGGACAGGGGGAAGGCCATACGAGCAGTACTTC.

In the case of this clonotype: A much larger clone sits a single nucleotide away, making a read error possible. The rearrangement links TRBV14 to TRBJ2-2, with 7 bases aligning to TRBD1. There are 13 residues in the CDR3. Germline CDR1 reads SGHDN; CDR2 reads FVKESK. The trim removed 8 bases at V and 0 bases at J, leaving 0 bases unmatched. In nucleotides, the CDR3 is TGTGCCAGCGGACAGGCGAACACCGGGGAGCTGTTTTTT. It specifies CASGQANTGELFF.

This clonotype was seen just once. A read error is possible here, since a much larger clone lies one base away. The chain uses TRBV20-1 and TRBJ2-3, with 13 nucleotides matching TRBD2. The V segment lost 5 bases and the J segment 2 bases; nucleotides outside the gene matches: 1. The CDR3 is 14 amino acids. Germline loops: CDR1 DFQATT, CDR2 SNEGSKA (reference sequence). In nucleotides, the CDR3 is TGCAGTGCTGGACTAGCGGGGGACACAGATACGCAGTATTTT. Translated: CSAGLAGDTDTQYF.

This chain links TRBV5-6 with TRBJ1-2; unclear D gene. The CDR3 loop spans 12 amino acids. From germline, CDR1 is SGHDT and CDR2 YYEEEE. V was cut by 1 base and J by 2 bases, with 3 bases left in between. CDR3 sequence (DNA): TGTGCCAGCAGCTTGAGGAACTATGGCTACACCTTC. Translating it yields CASSLRNYGYTF.

In this sample, this clonotype turned up a few times. The rearrangement joins TRBV12-3 or TRBV12-4 to TRBJ1-2; 8 positions agree with TRBD1. After removal of 3 bases from V and 7 bases from J, the junction contained 7 bases not matched to a gene. The CDR3 length is 14 residues. The DNA of the CDR3 is TGTGCCAGCAGTTTCTTCCGGACAGGGACTGGCTACACCTTC. Translation gives CASSFFRTGTGYTF.

This clonotype appeared a few times. The V call is TRBV7-9, the J call TRBJ2-5; TRBD2 might be the D (5 bases). Germline values: CDR1 SEHNR, CDR2 FQNEAQ (reference sequence). V lost 6 bases and J 2 bases, leaving 13 bases between the germline ends. The CDR3 spans 14 residues. The CDR3 region is CASRSGSPQETQYF. The CDR3 DNA sequence: TGTGCCAGCAGATCGGGGTCACCACAAGAGACCCAGTACTTC.

This clonotype was detected many times. This chain joins TRBV5-6 and TRBJ2-4, with a tentative D call TRBD2 (5 bases). V lost 2 bases and J 1 base, leaving 7 bases between the germline ends. CDR3 length: 14 amino acids. CDR1 and CDR2 from the germline V gene are SGHDT and YYEEEE. The CDR3 is CASSFPSAKNIQYF. CDR3 nucleotides: TGTGCCAGCAGCTTCCCTAGCGCCAAAAACATTCAGTACTTC.

This clonotype was found a few times. This chain links TRBV11-2 with TRBJ2-3; 7 bases map to TRBD1. V dropped 5 bases and J dropped 4; count of bases not matched to a gene: 12. This CDR3 spans 16 amino acids. The germline CDR1 and CDR2 sequences are SGHAT and FQNNGV. Here the CDR3 reads CASSETGNGFADTQYF. The CDR3, as DNA: TGTGCCAGCAGCGAGACAGGGAATGGGTTTGCAGATACGCAGTATTTT.